This TCR beta chain was identified during a study of cytomegalovirus exposure and HLA in healthy donors (dated by TCRdb to 2017 to 2019). With respect to the entire study: In an earlier analysis of 587 of the donors, 250 to 350 Gb of sequence data and 90 million to 120 million unique TCR beta sequences from 150 million to 200 million T cells were reported. An earlier analysis of approximately 630 of the donors applied high-throughput TCR beta sequencing to assess whether each TCR beta V gene segment acted as functional or pseudogenic. Of the roughly 410 genotyped donors, over 80% were placed in the genetic ancestry cluster associated with self-reported Caucasian donors. An early release covering just under 650 HLA-typed donors comprised about 300 gigabases of sequencing data and roughly 86 million unique TCR sequences. Donor age, sex, ethnicity and CMV serostatus were compiled alongside the repertoire data. A later genetic analysis used genome-wide SNP genotypes for about 55% of the 666 donors, treating that subset as a discovery cohort. Along with the roughly 700-subject first cohort, a separate validation cohort of roughly 110 different subjects was used. The study used immunosequencing to profile the T cell repertoires of approximately 690 subjects and linked those repertoires to cytomegalovirus serostatus. A later analysis re-analyzed previously published TCR beta repertoires from about 600 donors and added high-resolution HLA genotyping to study TCR occurrence patterns. Among roughly 400 genotyped donors of the cohort, an average of approximately 220,000 unique TCR beta nucleotide sequences was sequenced per donor, of which roughly 17% were non-productive. Both class I and class II loci were covered by HLA typing, at four-digit resolution. The later analysis used no new phenotypic data to find candidate immune exposures, relying instead on TCR beta sequences and their occurrence across donors. Every discovery cohort repertoire had been produced on one sequencing platform. The number of donors typed differed by locus, with 629-630 for A, B, C, DRB1 and DQB1, approximately 500 for DQA1, 600 to 610 for DPA1, and 450 to 480 for DPB1. The study was designed to test whether signatures of past pathogen exposure could be identified by cataloging public T cell receptors. To predict cytomegalovirus infection status, the study brought together high-throughput TCR immunosequencing, statistical association of individual TCRs with disease status, and machine learning. Because of strong linkage in the cohort, roughly 5 DR-DQ haplotypes were treated as single units for association and clustering.

Comments on this clone: Its antigen is unknown. The record has no base qualities; no much larger clone is one base away.

CDR1 and CDR2 were assigned from the germline V gene as MDHEN and SYDVKM. Ends trimmed: V by 7 bases, J by 7 bases; bases unmatched to a gene: 8. The CDR3, from cysteine to phenylalanine, totals 13 residues. Just the 39-base CDR3 DNA is kept, in frame starting at base 1. The cohort was made up of around 720 healthy bone marrow donors. At the time of sampling, all cohort members were nominally healthy, though unrecorded immune exposures were likely present. The donor tested CMV seropositive and was one of the 289 seropositive cohort members. Every donor gave a peripheral blood sample, and the peripheral blood mononuclear cells from that sample were used for TCR beta sequencing. Genomic DNA was extracted from the blood cell samples with the Qiagen DNeasy Blood Extraction Kit. Overall results and qualifications from the work: Because counts were too low, 15 to 20 rarely observed V segments, including chromosome 9 orphons, were left out of the earlier analysis of 500 to 650 of the donors. In the study, around 150 TCR beta chains were listed as associated with cytomegalovirus. Three of the identified cytomegalovirus-associated TCR beta chains were confirmed in vitro to be specific for cytomegalovirus antigens. Because HLA typing was missing for some donors at each locus, association tests included only the typed subset. At a false discovery rate of 0.05, a later analysis linked approximately 18,000 TCR beta sequences to specific HLA alleles. A later analysis found that most CMV-associated TCR beta chains appeared HLA-restricted, with HLA associations seemingly driven largely by CMV exposure. A later analysis reported that several top co-occurrence clusters appeared linked to parvovirus B19, influenza, CMV and Epstein-Barr virus. When HLA alleles, especially DR and DQ, strongly co-occurred, attributing TCR associations to individual alleles was difficult. An earlier analysis of some 560 of the donors showed that most TCR beta V segments appeared in productive rearrangements either about 87% or about 30% of the time, which broadly matched IMGT annotations. Most TCR sequences were observed very rarely across donors, whereas some public TCRs were present in many individuals. In a later genetic analysis, fewer N-insertions in productive TCRs were reported among donors in an Asian-associated ancestry cluster than the roughly 700-donor mean. The authors suggested that the approach could potentially be extended to other disease states and immunological phenotypes. A later genetic analysis associated a missense DCLRE1C variant with V-gene and J-gene trimming of TCR beta chains, and an independent cohort replicated the association. CMV serostatus was the only immune exposure information available for the cohort. Sequencing depth was assumed to be roughly uniform across donors in the presence/absence analyses, though that assumption may not hold. Compared with equally common non-associated chains, HLA-associated TCR beta chains in a later analysis were more clonally expanded and had lower generation probabilities. A further reported finding was that TCR beta sequences accurately predicted the HLA-A and HLA-B alleles for most subjects in the first cohort. The cohort was sequenced for TCR beta chains only, and without alpha or paired-chain data the features that could be detected were limited. In a later analysis, TCR association rates were found to vary across HLA loci, with the most associated TCRs seen for DRB1 alleles and the fewest for HLA-C alleles. A group of highly shared sequence variants was considered likely to be a technical artifact of the sequencing pipeline. Cytomegalovirus status was reported to be diagnosed by the classifier with high specificity and sensitivity in both the original and validation cohorts. Linkage disequilibrium might explain the correlated functional status among segregating V segments, but an unknown experimental factor could not be excluded. Some IMGT-functional V segments, including TRBV6-2 and TRBV6-3, could not be distinguished by the 87-base-pair reads and were therefore excluded.

Library preparation used the immunoSEQ multiplex PCR assay. A mixture of 60 forward primers for TCR Vbeta segments and 13 reverse primers for TCR Jbeta segments was used in the multiplex PCR. The CDR3 region of rearranged TCR beta genes was amplified from genomic DNA with a multiplex PCR assay. On the Illumina HiSeq System, the amplified TCR beta libraries were sequenced as 87-base-pair reads. In the original analysis: In a later analysis, about 80 million unique TCR beta chains were counted across the approximately 670 repertoires, and approximately 11 million of these chains were shared by at least two donors. Raw reads were error-corrected and collapsed into unique sequences by a nearest-neighbor algorithm in which closely related sequences were merged to remove PCR and sequencing errors. CDR3 sequences were aligned to IMGT reference sequences to assign V, D and J gene segments. For a sequence to be retained, a match of at least six nucleotides was required to both a V gene segment and a J gene segment. A rearrangement counted as productive if the CDR3 had no stop codons and remained in frame with V and J, and every other rearrangement counted as non-productive. CDR3 was defined according to IMGT convention as the region running from the second conserved V-encoded cysteine to the conserved J-encoded phenylalanine. Sequences without an unambiguous match to a single V gene segment were excluded from the earlier analysis of about 600 of the donors. An earlier analysis of almost 600 of the donors classified V segments as functional when productive rearrangements were above 56.7% and as segregating when the standard deviation between donors was above 5%. To diagnose cytomegalovirus status from the catalog of TCR beta chain sequences, a statistical classification framework was built. A later analysis assigned V and J genes by comparing TCR nucleotide sequences with IMGT/GENE-DB human TR gene sequences. In a later analysis, CDR3 sequences and most-parsimonious VDJ recombination scenarios were assigned using the TCRdist pipeline. A later analysis defined each TCR beta chain by its CDR3 amino acid sequence plus V-gene family, and excluded reads lacking a unique V-gene family. A later analysis removed several hundred highly shared, low-generation-probability nucleotide sequences to deal with suspected cross-contamination and a sequencing artifact. A later analysis calculated a clonal expansion index for each public chain from normalized within-repertoire ranks of inferred template counts. In a later analysis, generation probabilities were computed using a VDJ recombination model fitted to out-of-frame rearrangements, and the results were checked against IGoR. In a later analysis, TCR-TCR, TCR-HLA and TCR-CMV co-occurrence was scored with hypergeometric tests, and a repertoire-size bias correction was applied to TCR pairs. A later analysis estimated false discovery rates by permuting HLA or CMV assignments 20 times. In a later analysis, co-occurring TCRs were grouped using DBSCAN, with TCRdist sequence similarity added in when clustering inside HLA-allele-positive subsets. Co-occurrence clustering excluded repertoires with fewer than 30,000 or more than 120,000 public chains, plus five with anomalous nucleotide sharing. TCRdb stores this immuneACCESS table with in-frame sequences only. Part of the clones is absent; in the studies checked, under half of the shortfall reflects unresolved V genes, and no reason is known for the rest. From that table come the V and J calls and clone size; the DNA was used to work out D and trimming. This sample has over 85,000 clones in its table, and just over 75% of those were observed once. About an eighth of the sample rests with the top ten.

The chain joins TRBV28 to TRBJ2-7; TRBD1 lines up with 9 middle nucleotides. The sequence came from a man younger than 45 in good health and CMV-seropositive. Sequencing input: PBMCs. The bases read TGTGCCAGCACCGACAGGGGGGACTTGGAGCAGTACTTC. This is translated as CASTDRGDLEQYF.